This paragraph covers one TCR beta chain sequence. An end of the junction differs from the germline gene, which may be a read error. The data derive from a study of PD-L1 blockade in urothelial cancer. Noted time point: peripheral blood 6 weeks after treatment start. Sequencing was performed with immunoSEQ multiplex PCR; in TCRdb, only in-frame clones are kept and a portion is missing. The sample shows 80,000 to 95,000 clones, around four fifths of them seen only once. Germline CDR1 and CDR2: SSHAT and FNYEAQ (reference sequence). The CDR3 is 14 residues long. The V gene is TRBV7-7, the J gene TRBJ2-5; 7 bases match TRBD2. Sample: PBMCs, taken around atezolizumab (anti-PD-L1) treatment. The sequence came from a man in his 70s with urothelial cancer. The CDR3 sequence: CASSPSRLAETQYF. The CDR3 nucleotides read TGTGCTAGCAGCCCTTCTCGACTAGCCGAGACCCAGTACTTC.